This entry lists 11 T cell receptor beta chains sequenced from one sample in a study of blood T cell repertoires in COVID-19. The protocol was immunoSEQ multiplex PCR, while the TCRdb copy is restricted to in-frame clones and leaves out a portion. The sample contains approximately 190,000 clones, about 85% of which appear only once. The sequenced material came from PBMCs or T cells enriched from blood (not recorded which). The source is a woman aged 40 to 50 in a cohort exposed to, infected with or recovered from COVID-19 (not recorded which).

The chain links TRBV27 to TRBJ2-7; D perhaps matches TRBD2 (6 bases). This CDR3 region has 14 residues. Trimming cost V 1 base and J 2 bases, with 9 bases left between them. In germline, CDR1 is MNHEY, CDR2 SMNVEV (reference sequence). The CDR3 protein is CASSLWGGAYEQYF. The CDR3 region has the DNA TGTGCCAGCAGTTTATGGGGCGGGGCCTACGAGCAGTACTTC.

The chain employs TRBV7-2 and TRBJ2-7; TRBD1 matches at 7 bases. V was clipped by 5 bases and J by 3 bases; unmatched bases: 10. Germline CDR1 reads SGHTA; CDR2 reads FQGNSA. CDR3 size: 15 residues. The CDR3 DNA is TGTGCCAGCAGCCAGCCGGGACAGTTAATCTACGAGCAGTACTTC. It is translated as CASSQPGQLIYEQYF.

The J gene is TRBJ2-7, the V gene TRBV29-1; D perhaps matches TRBD1 (6 bases). V was shortened by 5 bases and J by 1 base, with 9 bases between the two germline ends. This CDR3 region has 12 residues. The germline V gene has CDR1 SQVTM and CDR2 ANQGSEA. Here the CDR3 reads CSVFTGSYEQYF. Written as DNA, the CDR3 is TGCAGCGTTTTTACAGGGTCCTACGAGCAGTACTTC.

The chain carries TRBV11-3 and TRBJ1-4; D not resolved. Between the trimmed V and J ends, which lost 5 bases and 15 bases, there was a span of 31 bases. CDR1 and CDR2 (germline): SGHNT, YENEEA. The CDR3 runs 17 residues. Here the CDR3 reads CASSPTDVPTLFRKMFF. The CDR3 nucleotides are TGTGCCAGCAGCCCGACTGACGTTCCGACGCTTTTTCGGAAAATGTTTTTT.

The chain links TRBV19 to TRBJ1-5, with unresolved D. There are 15 residues in the CDR3. The V end was cut by 4 bases, the J end by 2 bases, with 12 bases between. Germline loops: CDR1 LNHDA, CDR2 SQIVND (reference sequence). DNA for the CDR3: TGTGCCAGTAGTAGTCTTCCCGGGGGCAATCAGCCCCAGCATTTT. Protein product: CASSSLPGGNQPQHF.

The chain joins TRBV3-1 (or the pseudogene TRBV3-2) to TRBJ2-7, with 9 bases aligning to TRBD2. The CDR3 totals 15 residues. Trimming at V came to 3 bases and at J to 6 bases, leaving 9 bases not matched to a gene. CDR1 is LGHDT, CDR2 YNNKEL, per germline (reference sequence). The CDR3 reads CASSHLAGEGCEQYF. The CDR3 nucleotides read TGTGCCAGCAGCCACTTAGCGGGAGAGGGTTGCGAGCAGTACTTC.

V gene TRBV19 combines with J gene TRBJ2-2; TRBD2 agrees at 9 bases. Germline CDR1 is LNHDA and CDR2 is SQIVND (reference sequence). The CDR3 is made up of 17 amino acids. J was trimmed by 1 base and V by 4 bases; bases with no gene match: 7. In DNA form, the CDR3 reads TGTGCCAGTAGTACGGGAGCGGGGGGCCTGAACACCGGGGAGCTGTTTTTT. Protein: CASSTGAGGLNTGELFF.

This chain uses TRBV12-5 with TRBJ2-7; TRBD2 is a possible D gene (7 bases). Trimming cost V 7 bases and J 2 bases, with 21 bases left between them. From germline, CDR1 is LGHNT and CDR2 FRNRAP. The CDR3 extends over 16 amino acids. The CDR3 sequence is CASAALGGLFPYEQYF. In nucleotides, the CDR3 is TGTGCTAGTGCCGCCCTCGGGGGGCTCTTCCCCTACGAGCAGTACTTC.

This clone was seen a single time. The chain carries TRBV4-3 and TRBJ1-3, with TRBD1 matching 7 bases. The CDR3 length is 15 residues. The V gene's germline CDR1 is LGHNA and CDR2 YSLEER. J gave up 5 bases and V 1 base, and 5 bases lay outside the gene matches. Here the CDR3 reads CASSQAPGGRNTIYF. CDR3 coding DNA: TGCGCCAGCAGCCAAGCCCCAGGGGGAAGAAACACCATATATTTT.

The rearrangement links TRBV5-8 to TRBJ2-7; 9 nucleotides agree with TRBD1. The CDR3 runs 14 residues. The J segment lost 3 bases and the V segment lost 3 bases, leaving 4 bases of the junction unmatched. Germline-derived CDR1 and CDR2 are SGHTS and YDEGEE. DNA for the CDR3: TGTGCCAGCAGCTCCGGGACAGGGAACTACGAGCAGTACTTC. Protein product: CASSSGTGNYEQYF.

The CDR3: CASSLGTTTVDTQYF. The CDR3 DNA is TGTGCCAGCAGCTTGGGGACTACCACGGTGGATACGCAGTATTTT. This chain uses TRBV5-8 with TRBJ2-3, with a possible D match to TRBD2 (6 bases). CDR3 length equals 15 residues. V was clipped by 0 bases and J by 6 bases, with 14 bases between them. From germline, CDR1 is SGHTS and CDR2 YDEGEE. The complete variable domain, with remaining parts taken from reference TRBV5-8 and TRBJ2-3, reads EAGVTQSPTHLIKTRGQQATLRCSPISGHTSVYWYQQALGLGLQFLLWYDEGEERNRGNFPPRFSGRQFPNYSSELNVNALELEDSALYLCASSLGTTTVDTQYFGPGTRLTVL.